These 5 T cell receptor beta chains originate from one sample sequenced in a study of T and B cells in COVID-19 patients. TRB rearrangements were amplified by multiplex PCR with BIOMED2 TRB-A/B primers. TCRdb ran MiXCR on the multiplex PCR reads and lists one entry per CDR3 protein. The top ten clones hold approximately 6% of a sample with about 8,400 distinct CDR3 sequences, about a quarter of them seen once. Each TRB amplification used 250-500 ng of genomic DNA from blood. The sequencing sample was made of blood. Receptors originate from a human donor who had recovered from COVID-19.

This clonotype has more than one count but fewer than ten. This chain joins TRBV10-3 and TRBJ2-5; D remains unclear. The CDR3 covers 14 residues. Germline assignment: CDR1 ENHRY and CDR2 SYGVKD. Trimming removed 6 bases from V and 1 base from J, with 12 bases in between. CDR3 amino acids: CAISPSSSQETQYF. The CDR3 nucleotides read TGTGCCATCAGCCCGAGCAGTTCCCAAGAGACCCAGTACTTC.

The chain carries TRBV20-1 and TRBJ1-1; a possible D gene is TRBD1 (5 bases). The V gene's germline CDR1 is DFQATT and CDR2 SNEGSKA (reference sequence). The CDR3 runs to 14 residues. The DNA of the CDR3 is TGCAACCTCATACGGGGGTCGGGTCGTCCTGAAGCTTTCTTT. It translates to CNLIRGSGRPEAFF.

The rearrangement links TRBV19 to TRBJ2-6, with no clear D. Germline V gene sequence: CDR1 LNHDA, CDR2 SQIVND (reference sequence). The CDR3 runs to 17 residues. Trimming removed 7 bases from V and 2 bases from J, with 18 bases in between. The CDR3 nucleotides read TGTGCCAGTATGCGATATGGCCAGACGACTGGGGCCAACGTCCTGACTTTC. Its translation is CASMRYGQTTGANVLTF. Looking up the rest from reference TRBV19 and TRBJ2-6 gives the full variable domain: DGGITQSPKYLFRKEGQNVTLSCEQNLNHDAMYWYRQDPGQGLRLIYYSQIVNDFQKGDIAEGYSVSREKKESFPLTVTSAQKNPTAFYLCASMRYGQTTGANVLTFGAGSRLTVL.

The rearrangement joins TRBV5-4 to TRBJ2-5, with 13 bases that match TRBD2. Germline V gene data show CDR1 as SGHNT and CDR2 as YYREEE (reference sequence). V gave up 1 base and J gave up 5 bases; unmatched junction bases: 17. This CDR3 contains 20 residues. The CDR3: CASSLLKLAGGHLHGETQYF. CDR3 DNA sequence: TGTGCCAGCAGCTTGCTAAAACTAGCGGGAGGGCACCTCCACGGGGAGACCCAGTACTTC.

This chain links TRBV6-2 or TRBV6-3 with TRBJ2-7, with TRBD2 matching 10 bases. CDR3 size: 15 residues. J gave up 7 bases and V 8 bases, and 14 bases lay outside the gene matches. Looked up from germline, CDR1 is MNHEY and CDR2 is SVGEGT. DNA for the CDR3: TGTGCCAGCTCTCAGGCAGCTAGCGGGAGTCGGGAGCAGTACTTC. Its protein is CASSQAASGSREQYF.